This TCR beta chain originates from a study of blood T cell repertoires in COVID-19. As for the study in general: The United States, Italy and Spain were the sources of the acute and convalescent COVID-19 samples.

Assay used: immunoSEQ multiplex PCR; TCRdb lists only in-frame clones, some missing. The table shows around 200,000 clones, with 80% to 90% occurring only once. Symptom resolution, clearance, or two negative PCRs marked donors in Cohort 3 as recovered. The germline V gene encodes CDR1 LNHDA and CDR2 SQIVND (reference sequence). The V gene end was trimmed by 9 bases and the J gene end by 9 bases; junction bases not matched to a gene: 3. The CDR3 sequence is 10 residues long. V and J are TRBV19 and TRBJ1-2, with 8 positions matching TRBD1. Sequenced sample: PBMCs or T cells enriched from blood (not recorded which). The receptor was derived from a man younger than 45 who had recovered from COVID-19. CDR3 in DNA: TGTGCCAGCCGGGACAGGAGCTACACCTTC. This sequence encodes CASRDRSYTF.